This T cell receptor beta chain was retrieved from a study of blood T cell repertoires in COVID-19. On the study more broadly: Material from acute and convalescent COVID-19 was sourced from the United States, Italy and Spain.

V lost 1 base to trimming and J lost 10 bases; unmatched junction nucleotides: 4. Germline V gene sequence: CDR1 SEHNR, CDR2 FQNEAQ (reference sequence). The CDR3 is 15 amino acids. As originally analysed: The assay estimated nucleated cells by amplifying reference gene primers. Some clones are missing from TCRdb's copy, which holds only in-frame ones; the method was immunoSEQ multiplex PCR. V and J calls and clone size are those listed in that table; D and trimming were worked out from the DNA. The sample consists of roughly 60,000 clones, roughly four fifths of them appearing once. The sample consisted of peripheral blood. The source of this sequence is a man older than 75 with acute or convalescent COVID-19. J is TRBJ1-6 and V is TRBV7-9; 10 bases fit TRBD1. The CDR3 region has the DNA TGTGCCAGCAGCTTAGGTGGGACAGGGGTATCACCCCTCCACTTT. The encoded protein is CASSLGGTGVSPLHF.